The 22 T cell receptor beta chains below were found in one sample sequenced in a study of CD8 T cells in Susac syndrome. An input of 0.5 to 1 ug of RNA was subjected to reverse transcription using random hexamers. One entry per CDR3 protein, called by TCRdb with MiXCR from the immunoSEQ multiplex PCR reads. The data show under 90,000 distinct CDR3 sequences, 85% to 95% seen once. The source material was CD8+ T cells from PBMCs. These receptors were collected from a human donor with Susac syndrome.

This sequence joins TRBV4-3 and TRBJ1-2; 12 positions agree with TRBD1. Germline V gives CDR1 LGHNA, CDR2 YSLEER. The CDR3 sequence is 16 residues long. V dropped 1 base and J dropped 6; count of bases not matched to a gene: 6. The CDR3 DNA is TGCGCCAGCAGCCAAGTCGGGACAGGGGGCAAGGATGGCTACACCTTC. This gives the protein CASSQVGTGGKDGYTF.

This chain joins TRBV29-1 and TRBJ2-1; 15 nucleotides line up with TRBD2. The germline CDR1 and CDR2 sequences are SQVTM and ANQGSEA. CDR3 size: 14 residues. With V trimmed by 3 bases and J by 6 bases, 0 bases remained unmatched. CDR3 DNA sequence: TGCAGCGTTGAGGGACTAGCGGGAGGCAATGAGCAGTTCTTC. Translated: CSVEGLAGGNEQFF.

This sequence joins TRBV6-6 and TRBJ2-2; no firm D call. Trimming shortened V by 2 bases and J by 4 bases, and 8 bases separated the two germline ends. Germline V CDR1 and CDR2: MNHNY, SVGAGI (reference sequence). There are 14 residues in the CDR3. The chain's CDR3 is CASSYLPATGELFF. As DNA, the CDR3 is TGTGCCAGCAGTTACCTCCCAGCCACCGGGGAGCTGTTTTTT.

The chain recombines TRBV18 with TRBJ2-1; D ambiguous. The length of the CDR3 is 16 residues. The germline V and J ends were trimmed by 2 bases and 4 bases, with 15 bases remaining between them. Germline V CDR1 and CDR2: KGHSH, LQKENI. The CDR3 region is CASSPNGSSLYNEQFF. As DNA, the CDR3 is TGTGCCAGCTCACCAAATGGCAGCAGCCTTTACAATGAGCAGTTCTTC. The full variable domain, its missing parts supplied by reference TRBV18 and TRBJ2-1, is NAGVMQNPRHLVRRRGQEARLRCSPMKGHSHVYWYRQLPEEGLKFMVYLQKENIIDESGMPKERFSAEFPKEGPSILRIQQVVRGDSAAYFCASSPNGSSLYNEQFFGPGTRLTVL.

The rearrangement uses TRBV13 and TRBJ2-5, with unresolved D. Trimming took 5 bases from V and 2 from J, leaving 12 bases between them. The germline V gene encodes CDR1 PRHDT and CDR2 FYEKMQ (reference sequence). The CDR3 has 14 residues. Written as DNA, the CDR3 is TGTGCCAGCAGCCCACCCCAATCACAAGAGACCCAGTACTTC. It yields the protein CASSPPQSQETQYF.

V gene TRBV9 combines with J gene TRBJ2-7; D is perhaps TRBD2 (7 bases). Germline V gene lookup returns CDR1 SGDLS and CDR2 YYNGEE. The germline V and J ends were trimmed by 4 bases and 5 bases, with 19 bases remaining between them. The CDR3 length is 15 residues. The DNA for the CDR3 is TGTGCCAGCAGCATACAGGGAGCGGGGTTAGACGAGCAGTACTTC. Its translation is CASSIQGAGLDEQYF.

The chain recombines TRBV6-5 with TRBJ2-1; weak D call: TRBD2 (7 bases). Deletions cut 5 bases from V and 15 bases from J, with 14 bases between. The germline V gene encodes CDR1 MNHEY and CDR2 SVGAGI. This CDR3 comprises 11 residues. The DNA of the CDR3 is TGTGCCAGCAGTGGGGGCGGGGGACCGTTCTTC. Translated: CASSGGGGPFF.

The chain joins TRBV28 to TRBJ2-7; tentatively, D is TRBD1 (6 bases). The CDR3 contains 14 residues. CDR1 is MDHEN and CDR2 is SYDVKM in the germline V gene. Trimming shortened V by 4 bases and J by 3 bases, and 13 bases separated the two germline ends. CDR3 bases: TGTGCCAGCAGTTCTGCTGACAGGTTCTACGAGCAGTACTTC. Translation: CASSSADRFYEQYF.

This clonotype came up once. This chain links TRBV14 with TRBJ2-5, with D perhaps TRBD1 (5 bases). V lost 0 bases and J lost 6, with 17 bases in between. The germline V gene encodes CDR1 SGHDN and CDR2 FVKESK. The CDR3 covers 16 residues. The chain's CDR3 is CASSQDNGGRVKTQYF. The CDR3 bases are TGTGCCAGCAGCCAAGACAATGGTGGCAGGGTGAAGACCCAGTACTTC.

The V call is TRBV2, the J call TRBJ1-2; the D is unclear. The CDR3 runs 11 residues. Germline assignment: CDR1 SNHLY and CDR2 FYNNEI. Trimming cost V 3 bases and J 8 bases, with 7 bases left between them. CDR3 DNA sequence: TGTGCCAGCAGTGATGGGTGGGGCTACACCTTC. It specifies CASSDGWGYTF.

This chain uses TRBV29-1 with TRBJ2-3; D is perhaps TRBD2 (6 bases). CDR1 and CDR2 (germline): SQVTM, ANQGSEA. The CDR3 totals 13 residues. The germline V and J ends were trimmed by 0 bases and 3 bases, with 7 bases remaining between them. CDR3 coding DNA: TGCAGCGTTGAAGAGACTAGAACAGATACGCAGTATTTT. This encodes CSVEETRTDTQYF.

The chain employs TRBV4-3 and TRBJ2-2; the D call may be TRBD1 or TRBD2 (5 bases each). The V and J ends lost 1 base and 7 bases respectively, with 16 bases between them. Germline loops: CDR1 LGHNA, CDR2 YSLEER. The CDR3 runs 16 residues. The CDR3 spells CASSQGVRDRGGELFF. CDR3 in DNA: TGCGCCAGCAGCCAAGGCGTCCGGGACCGGGGCGGGGAGCTGTTTTTT.

Remarks on this clonotype: One end of the junction does not line up with germline, which may come from a read error. The chain has TRBV6-1 and TRBJ2-2, with D possibly being TRBD1 (6 bases). CDR3 length: 14 residues. Germline CDR1 MNHNS, CDR2 SASEGT. CDR3 sequence: CATSSGANTGELFF. The CDR3 coding sequence is TGTGCCACCAGTTCAGGGGCAAACACCGGGGAGCTGTTTTTT.

The sample holds one count of this clonotype. This chain uses TRBV7-2 with TRBJ1-3, with D uncertain. The V gene's germline CDR1 is SGHTA and CDR2 FQGNSA. The V end lost 4 bases, the J end lost 0 bases, and 4 bases lay between the germline ends. This CDR3 region has 13 residues. CDR3 bases: TGTGCCAGCAGCTGGGGCTCTGGAAACACCATATATTTT. Protein product: CASSWGSGNTIYF.

This clonotype has only one observation. The chain couples TRBV7-6 to TRBJ2-3; TRBD2 might be the D (5 bases). The CDR3 contains 15 residues. V gave up 3 bases and J gave up 0 bases, with 10 bases separating them. The V gene's germline CDR1 is SGHVS and CDR2 FNYEAQ. Here the CDR3 reads CASSLEWTSTDTQYF. The DNA of the CDR3 is TGTGCCAGCAGCTTGGAGTGGACTAGCACAGATACGCAGTATTTT.

V and J are TRBV6-4 and TRBJ2-3, with 7 bases matching TRBD1. In germline, CDR1 is MRHNA, CDR2 SNTAGT. The CDR3 consists of 15 residues. J was trimmed by 1 base and V by 0 bases; bases with no gene match: 1. The CDR3 DNA reads as TGTGCCAGCAGTGACTCCCAGGGGGGCACAGATACGCAGTATTTT. It encodes CASSDSQGGTDTQYF.

The rearrangement uses TRBV12-3 or TRBV12-4 and TRBJ2-3; 11 bases map to TRBD2. V trimming: 6 bases; J trimming: 4 bases; junction bases outside the gene matches: 12. There are 17 residues in the CDR3. The DNA of the CDR3 is TGTGCCAGCAGCCCCCTTCAAGTAGCGGGGGGGTCAGATACGCAGTATTTT. Its translation is CASSPLQVAGGSDTQYF.

This chain connects TRBV12-3 or TRBV12-4 to TRBJ2-2; D perhaps matches TRBD2 (5 bases). The CDR3 is made up of 12 amino acids. The V gene lost 5 bases and the J gene lost 14 bases, with 15 bases spanning the gap. CDR3: CASSPPAGELFF. The CDR3 DNA is TGTGCCAGCAGTCCCCCGGCGGGTGAACTGTTTTTT.

The rearrangement joins TRBV7-9 to TRBJ2-7; no firm D call. The V end lost 0 bases, the J end lost 3 bases, and 6 bases lay between the germline ends. The length of the CDR3 is 13 residues. The germline V gene encodes CDR1 SEHNR and CDR2 FQNEAQ (reference sequence). The CDR3 sequence: CASSLAVSYEQYF. As DNA, the CDR3 is TGTGCCAGCAGCTTAGCGGTCAGCTACGAGCAGTACTTC.

This chain links TRBV7-9 with TRBJ2-1; either TRBD1 or TRBD2 may fit D (5 bases each). This CDR3 is 17 amino acids long. Germline lookup yields CDR1 SEHNR and CDR2 FQNEAQ (reference sequence). V was clipped by 4 bases and J by 7 bases, with 23 bases between them. This CDR3 is CASSSLAGTDSWNEQFF. The CDR3 nucleotides are TGTGCCAGCAGCTCACTCGCCGGGACGGACTCGTGGAATGAGCAGTTCTTC.

The V gene is TRBV7-8, the J gene TRBJ2-1; D remains unclear. The V end was cut by 8 bases, the J end by 0 bases, with 2 bases between. Looked up from germline, CDR1 is SGHVS and CDR2 is FQNEAQ. CDR3 length: 11 residues. CDR3 nucleotides: TGTGCCAGCGGCTCCTACAATGAGCAGTTCTTC. It specifies CASGSYNEQFF.

This chain connects TRBV3-1 to TRBJ1-4, with TRBD1 identical over 7 bases. Germline V gene lookup returns CDR1 LGHDT and CDR2 YNNKEL (reference sequence). CDR3 size: 15 residues. V shed 4 bases, J shed 9 bases, and the junction held 11 bases outside the gene matches. CDR3 protein: CASSPGTEEMKKLFF. The CDR3 region has the DNA TGTGCCAGCAGCCCGGGGACAGAAGAAATGAAAAAACTGTTTTTT.